These 9 T cell receptor beta chains share one sample of origin, sequenced in a study of cytomegalovirus exposure and HLA in healthy donors. The PCR was carried out with 60 Vbeta primers and 13 Jbeta primers. Repertoires were generated with immunoSEQ multiplex PCR, while TCRdb's copy carries only in-frame clones and drops some. This listing includes 50,000 to 60,000 clones. The sequenced sample was PBMCs. The receptors originated from a woman aged 45-60 years in good health and CMV-seropositive.

V is TRBV19 and J is TRBJ2-7, with 12 positions matching TRBD2. V dropped 7 bases and J dropped 4; count of bases not matched to a gene: 8. This CDR3 region has 15 residues. Germline V gene lookup returns CDR1 LNHDA and CDR2 SQIVND (reference sequence). The CDR3 here is CASIGLAGGLYEQYF. CDR3 DNA: TGTGCCAGTATCGGTCTAGCGGGAGGGTTATACGAGCAGTACTTC.

The chain uses TRBV5-1 and TRBJ2-7; 7 positions agree with TRBD1. V gave up 5 bases and J gave up 4 bases; unmatched junction bases: 6. The CDR3 is 13 amino acids. Germline values: CDR1 SGHRS, CDR2 YFSETQ. The CDR3 DNA reads TGCGCCAGCAGGAGGGGGCCCCCTTACGAGCAGTACTTC. It is translated as CASRRGPPYEQYF.

The chain joins TRBV6-5 to TRBJ1-1; the match to TRBD1 covers 8 bases. V dropped 4 bases and J dropped 1; count of bases not matched to a gene: 5. The germline gives CDR1 MNHEY, CDR2 SVGAGI. This CDR3 has 15 residues. CDR3: CASSFPQGANTEAFF. CDR3 coding DNA: TGTGCCAGCAGTTTTCCGCAGGGGGCGAACACTGAAGCTTTCTTT.

The gene calls are TRBV2 and TRBJ2-7; D is undetermined. CDR1 is SNHLY, CDR2 FYNNEI, per germline. Trimming took 6 bases from V and 6 from J, leaving 12 bases between them. There are 12 residues in the CDR3. This CDR3 reads CASSPELSEQYF. CDR3 bases: TGTGCCAGCAGCCCCGAGCTCTCCGAGCAGTACTTC.

V and J are TRBV6-1 and TRBJ1-4, with 7 bases matching TRBD1. Trimming took 4 bases from V and 3 from J; bases not matched to a gene: 5. The CDR3 contains 15 residues. From germline, CDR1 is MNHNS and CDR2 SASEGT. Here the CDR3 DNA reads TGTGCCAGCAGTGCCGAGGGGGCAGCTAATGAAAAACTGTTTTTT. This sequence encodes CASSAEGAANEKLFF.

The chain is built from TRBV11-2 and TRBJ1-1, with TRBD1 as a possible D gene (5 bases). V was pared by 5 bases and J by 0 bases, with 13 bases between. The germline V gene has CDR1 SGHAT and CDR2 FQNNGV. The CDR3 runs 15 residues. CDR3 nucleotides: TGTGCCAGCAGCCTCGCGGGGGGGATGAACACTGAAGCTTTCTTT. Residues: CASSLAGGMNTEAFF.

This chain links TRBV6-5 with TRBJ2-3, with D possibly TRBD1 on 6 matching bases. This CDR3 contains 15 residues. V was shortened by 7 bases and J by 1 base, with 15 bases between the two germline ends. The germline V gene has CDR1 MNHEY and CDR2 SVGAGI. CDR3 protein: CASKDPQGGTDTQYF. The CDR3 DNA follows: TGTGCCAGCAAAGATCCACAGGGTGGCACAGATACGCAGTATTTT.

The chain couples TRBV6-1 to TRBJ1-3; D remains ambiguous. Germline-derived CDR1 and CDR2 are MNHNS and SASEGT. The CDR3 extends over 15 amino acids. Trimming removed 0 bases from V and 3 bases from J, with 9 bases in between. In nucleotides, the CDR3 is TGTGCCAGCAGTGAAGCGCTTCAGATTGGAAACACCATATATTTT. This translates into CASSEALQIGNTIYF.

The gene calls are TRBV9 and TRBJ1-3, with D tentatively TRBD1 (6 bases). From germline, CDR1 is SGDLS and CDR2 YYNGEE. V was clipped by 4 bases and J by 0 bases, with 20 bases between them. The CDR3 is made up of 18 amino acids. The CDR3 here is CASSRRTDSLSSGNTIYF. CDR3 DNA: TGTGCCAGCAGCCGACGAACGGACAGTTTATCCTCTGGAAACACCATATATTTT.